This T cell receptor beta chain derives from a study of blood T cell repertoires in COVID-19. Study background: From T cells, B-cell-depleted T cells, or PBMCs came the material, which was cDNA or gDNA.

In the authors' workflow: Estimated nucleated cell counts came from reference gene primer amplification. TCRdb's table, derived via immunoSEQ multiplex PCR, lists solely in-frame clones and lacks some. The DNA was the basis for D and trimming; V, J and clone size are from that table. This table holds 150,000 to 200,000 clones, about 90% found once. Germline V gene data show CDR1 as SGHAT and CDR2 as FQNNGV. V was pared by 6 bases and J by 13 bases, with 25 bases between. The CDR3 length is 15 residues. This study enrolled people aged 18 to 89 from 24 US geographic areas. Recovered participants had two consecutive negative NP/OP PCR tests, healthcare professional clearance, or symptom resolution.

This TCR was sampled from a young woman who had recovered from COVID-19. V gene TRBV11-2 combines with J gene TRBJ2-1; weak D call: TRBD1 (6 bases). Sequencing was carried out using PBMCs or T cells enriched from blood (not recorded which). The CDR3 spells CASSFDGTSYYQQFF. In DNA form, the CDR3 reads TGTGCCAGCAGTTTTGATGGGACATCGTATTACCAACAGTTCTTC.